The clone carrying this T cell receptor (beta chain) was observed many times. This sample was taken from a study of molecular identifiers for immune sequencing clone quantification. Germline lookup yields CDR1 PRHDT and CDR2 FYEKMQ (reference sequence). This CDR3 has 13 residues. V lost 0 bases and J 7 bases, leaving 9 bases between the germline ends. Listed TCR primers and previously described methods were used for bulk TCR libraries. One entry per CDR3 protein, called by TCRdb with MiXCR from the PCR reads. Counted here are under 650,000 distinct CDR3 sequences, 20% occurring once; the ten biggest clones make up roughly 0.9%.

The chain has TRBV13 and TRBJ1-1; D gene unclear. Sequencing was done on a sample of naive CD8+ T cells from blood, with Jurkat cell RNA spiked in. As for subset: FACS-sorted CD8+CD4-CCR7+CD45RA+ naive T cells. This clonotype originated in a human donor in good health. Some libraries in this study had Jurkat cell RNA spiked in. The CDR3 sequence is CASSLGGPGEAFF. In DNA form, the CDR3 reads TGTGCCAGCAGCTTAGGAGGGCCGGGTGAAGCTTTCTTT.